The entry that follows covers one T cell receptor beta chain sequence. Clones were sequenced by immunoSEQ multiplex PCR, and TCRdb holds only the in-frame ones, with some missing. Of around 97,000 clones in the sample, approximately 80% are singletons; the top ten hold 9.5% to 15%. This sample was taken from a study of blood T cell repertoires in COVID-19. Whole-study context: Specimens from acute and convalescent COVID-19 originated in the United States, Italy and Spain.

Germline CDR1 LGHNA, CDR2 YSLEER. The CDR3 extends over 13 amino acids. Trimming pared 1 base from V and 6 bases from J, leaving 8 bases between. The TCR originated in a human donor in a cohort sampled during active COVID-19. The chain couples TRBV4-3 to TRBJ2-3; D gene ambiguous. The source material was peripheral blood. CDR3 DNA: TGCGCCAGCAGCCAAGCCTATTCGGATACGCAGTATTTT. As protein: CASSQAYSDTQYF.